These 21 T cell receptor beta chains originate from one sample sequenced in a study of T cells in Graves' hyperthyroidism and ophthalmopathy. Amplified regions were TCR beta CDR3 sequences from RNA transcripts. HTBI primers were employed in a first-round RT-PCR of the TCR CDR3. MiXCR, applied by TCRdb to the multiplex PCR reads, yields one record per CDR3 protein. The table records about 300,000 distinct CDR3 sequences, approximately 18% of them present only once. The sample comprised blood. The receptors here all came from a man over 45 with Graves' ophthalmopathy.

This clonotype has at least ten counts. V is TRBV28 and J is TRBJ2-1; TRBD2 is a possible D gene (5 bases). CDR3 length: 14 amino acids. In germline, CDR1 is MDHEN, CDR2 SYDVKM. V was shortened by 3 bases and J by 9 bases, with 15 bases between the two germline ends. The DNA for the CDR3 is TGTGCCAGCAGTTTTTCGAGCGGCCGGGGTGAGCAGTTCTTC. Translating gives CASSFSSGRGEQFF. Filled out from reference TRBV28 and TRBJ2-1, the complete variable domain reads DVKVTQSSRYLVKRTGEKVFLECVQDMDHENMFWYRQDPGLGLRLIYFSYDVKMKEKGDIPEGYSVSREKKERFSLILESASTNQTSMYLCASSFSSGRGEQFFGPGTRLTVL.

CDR3 in amino acids: CASSKEGGPSTDTQYF. The CDR3 nucleotides are TGTGCCAGTAGTAAGGAGGGGGGCCCTAGCACAGATACGCAGTATTTT. V gene TRBV19 combines with J gene TRBJ2-3; D may match TRBD1 or TRBD2 (6 bases each). With 4 bases removed from V and 0 bases from J, the gap between germline ends came to 14 bases. This CDR3 comprises 16 residues. Looked up from germline, CDR1 is LNHDA and CDR2 is SQIVND (reference sequence).

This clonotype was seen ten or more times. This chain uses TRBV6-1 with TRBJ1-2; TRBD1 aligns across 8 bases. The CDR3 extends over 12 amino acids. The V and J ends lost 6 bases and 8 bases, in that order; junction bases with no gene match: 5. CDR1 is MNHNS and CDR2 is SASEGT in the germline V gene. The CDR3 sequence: CASRRTGRGYTF. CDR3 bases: TGTGCCAGCAGGCGGACAGGGAGAGGCTACACCTTC.

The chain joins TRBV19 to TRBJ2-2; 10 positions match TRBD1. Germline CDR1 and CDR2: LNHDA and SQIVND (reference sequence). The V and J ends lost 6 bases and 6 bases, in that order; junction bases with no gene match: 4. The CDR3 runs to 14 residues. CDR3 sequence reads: CASSRTGGSGELFF. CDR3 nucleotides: TGTGCCAGTAGCCGGACAGGGGGGTCCGGGGAGCTGTTTTTT.

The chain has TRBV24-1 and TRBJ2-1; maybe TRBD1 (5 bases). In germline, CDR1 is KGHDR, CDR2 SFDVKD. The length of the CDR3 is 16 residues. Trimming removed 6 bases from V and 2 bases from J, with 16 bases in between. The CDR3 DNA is TGTGCCACCAGTTCCTTCGACAGTTCCACCTACAATGAGCAGTTCTTC. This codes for CATSSFDSSTYNEQFF.

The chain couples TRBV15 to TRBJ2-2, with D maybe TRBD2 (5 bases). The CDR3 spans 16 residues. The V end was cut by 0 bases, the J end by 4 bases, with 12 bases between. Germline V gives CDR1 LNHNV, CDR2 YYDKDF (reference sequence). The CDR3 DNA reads TGTGCCACCAGCAGAGATCGGGCGAGGGCCACCGGGGAGCTGTTTTTT. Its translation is CATSRDRARATGELFF.

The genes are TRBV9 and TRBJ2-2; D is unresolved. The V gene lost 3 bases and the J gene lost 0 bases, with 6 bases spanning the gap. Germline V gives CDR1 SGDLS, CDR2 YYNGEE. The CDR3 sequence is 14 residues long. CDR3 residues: CASSGLANTGELFF. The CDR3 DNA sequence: TGTGCCAGCAGCGGGCTGGCGAACACCGGGGAGCTGTTTTTT.

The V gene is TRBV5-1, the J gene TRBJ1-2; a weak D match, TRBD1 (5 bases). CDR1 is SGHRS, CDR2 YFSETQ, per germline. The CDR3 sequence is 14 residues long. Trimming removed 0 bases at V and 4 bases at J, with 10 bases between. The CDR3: CASSLDGQGYGYTF. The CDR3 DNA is TGCGCCAGCAGCTTGGATGGCCAGGGCTATGGCTACACCTTC.

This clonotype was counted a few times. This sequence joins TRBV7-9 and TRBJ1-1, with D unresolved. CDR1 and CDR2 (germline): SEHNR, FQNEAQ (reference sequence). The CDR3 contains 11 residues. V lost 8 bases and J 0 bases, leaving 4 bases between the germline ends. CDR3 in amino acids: CASDMNTEAFF. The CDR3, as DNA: TGTGCCAGCGACATGAACACTGAAGCTTTCTTT.

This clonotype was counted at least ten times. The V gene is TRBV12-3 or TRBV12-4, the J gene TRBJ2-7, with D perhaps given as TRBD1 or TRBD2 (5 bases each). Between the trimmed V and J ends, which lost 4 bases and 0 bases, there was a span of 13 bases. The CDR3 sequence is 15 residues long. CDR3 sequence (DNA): TGTGCCAGCAGTTCAAACAGGACTTCCTCCTACGAGCAGTACTTC. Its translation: CASSSNRTSSYEQYF.

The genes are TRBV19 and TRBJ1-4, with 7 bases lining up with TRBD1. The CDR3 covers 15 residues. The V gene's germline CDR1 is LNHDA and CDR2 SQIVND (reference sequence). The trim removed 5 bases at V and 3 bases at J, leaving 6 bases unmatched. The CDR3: CASSPSGTANEKLFF. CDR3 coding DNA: TGTGCCAGTAGTCCATCCGGGACAGCTAATGAAAAACTGTTTTTT.

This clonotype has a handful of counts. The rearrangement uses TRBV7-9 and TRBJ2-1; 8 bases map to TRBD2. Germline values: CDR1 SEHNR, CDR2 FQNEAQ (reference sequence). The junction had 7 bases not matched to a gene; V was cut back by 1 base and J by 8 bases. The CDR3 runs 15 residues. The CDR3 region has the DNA TGTGCCAGCAGCTTAGAGCGGGAAGCGGGGGATGAGCAGTTCTTC. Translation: CASSLEREAGDEQFF.

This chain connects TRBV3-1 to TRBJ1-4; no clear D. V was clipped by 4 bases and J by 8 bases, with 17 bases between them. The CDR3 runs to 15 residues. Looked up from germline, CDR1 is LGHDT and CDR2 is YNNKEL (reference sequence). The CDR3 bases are TGTGCCAGCAGCCCCGTTTGGGCTAGCGGAGAAAAACTGTTTTTT. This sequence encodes CASSPVWASGEKLFF.

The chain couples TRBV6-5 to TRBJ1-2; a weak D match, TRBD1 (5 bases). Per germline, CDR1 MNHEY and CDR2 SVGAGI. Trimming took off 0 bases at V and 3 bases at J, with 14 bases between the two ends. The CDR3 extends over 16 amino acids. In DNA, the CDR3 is TGTGCCAGCAGTTACTCGGGCCCTGGGGGTTACTATGGCTACACCTTC. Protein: CASSYSGPGGYYGYTF.

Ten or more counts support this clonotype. CDR3 region: CASSPYSSGVLSHEQFF. The CDR3 DNA reads as TGTGCCAGCAGCCCCTATTCTAGCGGAGTACTTAGTCACGAGCAGTTCTTC. The chain recombines TRBV3-1 with TRBJ2-1; 7 bases align to TRBD2. V lost 4 bases and J lost 10; bases outside the gene matches: 19. CDR1 LGHDT and CDR2 YNNKEL come from the germline V gene (reference sequence). This CDR3 region has 17 residues.

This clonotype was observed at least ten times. In nucleotides, the CDR3 is TGCAGCGTTCGCGGACTTGGGACTAGCGGGAGTATGGGGGAGCAGTACTTC. Its protein is CSVRGLGTSGSMGEQYF. V gene TRBV29-1 combines with J gene TRBJ2-7; 14 nucleotides line up with TRBD2. This CDR3 has 17 amino acids. CDR1 and CDR2 (germline): SQVTM, ANQGSEA. V dropped 5 bases and J dropped 7; count of bases not matched to a gene: 16.

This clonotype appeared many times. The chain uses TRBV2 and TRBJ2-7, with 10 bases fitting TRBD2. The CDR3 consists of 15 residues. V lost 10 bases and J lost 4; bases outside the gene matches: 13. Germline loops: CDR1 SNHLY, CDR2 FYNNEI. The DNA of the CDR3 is TGTGCCATCTATAAGACAAGCGGGAGGGGGTACGAGCAGTACTTC. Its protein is CAIYKTSGRGYEQYF.

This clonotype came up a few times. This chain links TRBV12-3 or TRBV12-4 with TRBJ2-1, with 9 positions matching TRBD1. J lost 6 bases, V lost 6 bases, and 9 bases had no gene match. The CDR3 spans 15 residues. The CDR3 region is CASSLTGGLGNEQFF. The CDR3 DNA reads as TGTGCCAGCAGCTTAACAGGGGGCTTGGGCAATGAGCAGTTCTTC.

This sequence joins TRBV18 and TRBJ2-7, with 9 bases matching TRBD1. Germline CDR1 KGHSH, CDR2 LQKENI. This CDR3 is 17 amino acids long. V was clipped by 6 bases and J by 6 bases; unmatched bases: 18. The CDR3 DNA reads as TGTGCCAGCTCGCATCCGGGACAGGGAACCACTTTAGGCGAGCAGTACTTC. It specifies CASSHPGQGTTLGEQYF.

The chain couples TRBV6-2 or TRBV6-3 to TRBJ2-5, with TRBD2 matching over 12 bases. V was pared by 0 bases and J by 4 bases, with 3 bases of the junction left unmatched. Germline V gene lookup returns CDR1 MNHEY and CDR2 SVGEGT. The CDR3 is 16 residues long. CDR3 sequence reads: CASSYSRTSGTETQYF. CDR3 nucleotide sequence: TGTGCCAGCAGTTACTCCCGGACTAGCGGGACAGAGACCCAGTACTTC.

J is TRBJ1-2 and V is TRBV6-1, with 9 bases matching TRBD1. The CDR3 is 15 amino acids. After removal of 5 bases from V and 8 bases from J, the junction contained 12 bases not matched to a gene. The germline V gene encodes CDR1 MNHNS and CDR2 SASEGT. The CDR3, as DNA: TGTGCCAGCAGTCAAACCGGGACAGGGACGGACGGCTACACCTTC. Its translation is CASSQTGTGTDGYTF.